The 6 T cell receptor beta chains given below trace back to one sample, sequenced in a study of blood T cell repertoires in COVID-19 (TCRdb year 2020). Libraries came from the immunoSEQ multiplex PCR assay. TCRdb mirrors the immuneACCESS table, restricted to in-frame sequences. Some clones are absent from its copies; in checked studies, under half trace to an unresolved V gene, and the reason for the others is unknown. Here the sample has approximately 310,000 clones; under 90% occur a single time. The ten largest make up roughly 5.3% of the sample. Source material: PBMCs or T cells enriched from blood (not recorded which). The receptors come from a man in his 60s who had recovered from COVID-19.

The chain carries TRBV3-1 (or the pseudogene TRBV3-2) and TRBJ2-2; 12 nucleotides agree with TRBD2. Germline trimming cut 3 bases from V and 1 base from J; bases unmatched to any gene: 9. The CDR3 covers 19 residues. Germline V gene data show CDR1 as LGHDT and CDR2 as YNNKEL (reference sequence). The CDR3 loop reads CASSQGWGLAGWNTGELFF. The CDR3 DNA sequence: TGTGCCAGCAGCCAGGGGTGGGGACTAGCGGGCTGGAACACCGGGGAGCTGTTTTTT.

J is TRBJ1-1 and V is TRBV11-2, with D uncertain. Trimming took off 5 bases at V and 3 bases at J, with 10 bases between the two ends. Germline V gives CDR1 SGHAT, CDR2 FQNNGV. CDR3 length: 13 residues. CDR3 sequence reads: CASSHGRDTEAFF. CDR3 DNA: TGTGCCAGCAGCCACGGGAGGGACACTGAAGCTTTCTTT.

This chain links TRBV9 with TRBJ2-1, with 7 bases that match TRBD2. Trimming cost V 5 bases and J 0 bases; bases outside gene matches: 8. Germline CDR1 reads SGDLS; CDR2 reads YYNGEE. This CDR3 comprises 16 residues. In DNA form, the CDR3 reads TGTGCCAGCAGGGGCCAGGGAGGGAACTCCTACAATGAGCAGTTCTTC. Translation: CASRGQGGNSYNEQFF.

This chain uses TRBV7-9 with TRBJ2-7; TRBD1 aligns across 7 bases. This CDR3 spans 16 amino acids. The V segment lost 5 bases and the J segment 0 bases; nucleotides outside the gene matches: 10. Germline V CDR1 and CDR2: SEHNR, FQNEAQ (reference sequence). Here the CDR3 DNA reads TGTGCCAGCAGCGGGTCGGGACAGCCCCGCTCCTACGAGCAGTACTTC. Translation: CASSGSGQPRSYEQYF.

The rearrangement uses TRBV2 and TRBJ1-2; no clear D gene. Germline-derived CDR1 and CDR2 are SNHLY and FYNNEI. The CDR3 runs to 12 residues. Trimming removed 4 bases from V and 5 bases from J, with 8 bases in between. CDR3 loop: CASSALPYGYTF. CDR3 sequence (DNA): TGTGCCAGCAGTGCCCTCCCTTATGGCTACACCTTC.

In its sample, this clone was seen a few times. V is TRBV24-1 and J is TRBJ2-5, with 9 bases aligning to TRBD2. V shed 3 bases, J shed 5 bases, and the junction held 9 bases outside the gene matches. The germline V gene has CDR1 KGHDR and CDR2 SFDVKD. The CDR3 totals 16 residues. CDR3 coding DNA: TGTGCCACCAGTGATCCAATAGCGGGAGAAAGTGAGACCCAGTACTTC. Translating gives CATSDPIAGESETQYF.